These 8 T cell receptor beta chains were sequenced from one sample in a study of regulatory T cells in long-lasting Graves disease. To make TCR beta libraries, researchers used iRepertoire HTBI primers and Arm-PCR of CDR3 regions. TCRdb re-derived calls from the multiplex PCR reads in MiXCR, one entry per CDR3 protein. There are roughly 410,000 distinct CDR3 sequences in the sample; approximately 16% occur only once, and about 7.8% lies in the top ten. Regarding time point: newly diagnosed GD, antithyroid drugs for less than 3 months. PBMCs provided the RNA from which the TCR library was made. This sample was shared with a second study, whose subject was T cells in Graves' hyperthyroidism and ophthalmopathy.

The sequencing used peripheral blood mononuclear cells (PBMCs), collected at new diagnosis, from a patient treated with antithyroid drugs. These receptor sequences come from a woman aged 40-49 years with Graves disease.

As for this clonotype: It may be a read error: a sequence one base away is much more abundant. The chain has TRBV11-3 and TRBJ2-1; TRBD2 matches 8 bases. This CDR3 contains 17 residues. Trimming took 5 bases from V and 2 from J; bases not matched to a gene: 11. Per germline, CDR1 SGHNT and CDR2 YENEEA. This CDR3 reads CASSLRTTGGTYNEQFF. The DNA for the CDR3 is TGTGCCAGCAGCCTCAGAACAACGGGAGGGACCTACAATGAGCAGTTCTTC.

J is TRBJ2-7 and V is TRBV7-9; 9 bases are a match to TRBD2. Germline V lookup: CDR1 SEHNR, CDR2 FQNEAQ (reference sequence). This CDR3 comprises 17 residues. V lost 5 bases to trimming and J lost 0 bases; unmatched junction nucleotides: 11. In DNA, the CDR3 is TGTGCCAGCAGCGCTGACTTCCAGCGGGAGGTCTCCTACGAGCAGTACTTC. This codes for CASSADFQREVSYEQYF.

The chain joins TRBV7-9 to TRBJ2-1; the match to TRBD2 covers 7 bases. Germline CDR1 is SEHNR and CDR2 is FQNEAQ (reference sequence). J gave up 9 bases and V 1 base, and 3 bases lay outside the gene matches. This CDR3 contains 13 residues. Written as DNA, the CDR3 is TGTGCCAGCAGCTTAGGGGCGGGAGCTGAGCAGTTCTTC. This encodes CASSLGAGAEQFF.

The gene calls are TRBV12-3 or TRBV12-4 and TRBJ1-4; tentatively, D is TRBD1 (6 bases). The V end was cut by 6 bases, the J end by 2 bases, with 13 bases between. The CDR3 sequence is 15 residues long. The CDR3 coding sequence is TGTGCCAGCAGCAGGGGTAGGGAGACTAATGAAAAACTGTTTTTT. Translating it yields CASSRGRETNEKLFF.

This clonotype has ten or more counts. V is TRBV7-9 and J is TRBJ1-1, with 7 bases lining up with TRBD1. This CDR3 contains 16 residues. V lost 8 bases to trimming and J lost 2 bases; unmatched junction nucleotides: 14. The germline CDR1 and CDR2 sequences are SEHNR and FQNEAQ (reference sequence). CDR3 sequence (DNA): TGTGCCAGCCTTACTGACAGGGCGGTGGTAAACACTGAAGCTTTCTTT. This gives the protein CASLTDRAVVNTEAFF.

This clonotype was detected many times. The CDR3, as DNA: TGTGCCACCAGCAGAGAGGCTAGCGGGTTCAGCTCCTACGAGCAGTACTTC. Protein: CATSREASGFSSYEQYF. This chain joins TRBV15 and TRBJ2-7, with 8 bases matching TRBD2. The CDR3 sequence is 17 residues long. The germline CDR1 and CDR2 sequences are LNHNV and YYDKDF (reference sequence). The trim removed 0 bases at V and 0 bases at J, leaving 7 bases unmatched.

This clonotype has more than one count but fewer than ten. The chain has TRBV28 and TRBJ1-6; no clear D. Trimming cost V 6 bases and J 10 bases, with 10 bases left between them. The CDR3 has 12 amino acids. Germline V gene data show CDR1 as MDHEN and CDR2 as SYDVKM. The CDR3 loop is CASSLPDSPLHF. The CDR3 bases are TGTGCCAGCAGCCTCCCGGACTCACCCCTCCACTTT.

J is TRBJ1-4 and V is TRBV11-3; D not resolved. CDR3 length: 15 residues. Per germline, CDR1 SGHNT and CDR2 YENEEA. The germline V and J ends were trimmed by 3 bases and 4 bases, with 12 bases remaining between them. The DNA for the CDR3 is TGTGCCAGCAGCTTTGGACGGAATGATAATGAAAAACTGTTTTTT. Translating gives CASSFGRNDNEKLFF.